The 11 T cell receptor beta chains below all came from one sample that was sequenced in a study of blood T cell repertoires in COVID-19. Here immunoSEQ multiplex PCR was the method, and the copy in TCRdb shows in-frame clones only, minus some. Of around 250,000 clones listed, approximately 90% were seen once; the top ten hold about 4%. The sequenced sample was PBMCs or T cells enriched from blood (not recorded which). These receptor sequences come from a woman in her 30s with acute COVID-19.

This sequence joins TRBV30 and TRBJ1-1; D is perhaps TRBD1 (5 bases). Trimming left V 6 bases short and J 8 bases short, with 10 bases between. The CDR3 is 10 amino acids. Germline CDR1 GTSNPN, CDR2 SVGIG (reference sequence). CDR3 sequence: CACGAQEAFF. Here the CDR3 DNA reads TGTGCCTGTGGGGCTCAAGAAGCTTTCTTT.

The sample holds one count of this clone. An end of the junction does not agree with germline; a read error may underlie this. The V call is TRBV7-9, the J call TRBJ1-2; D is ambiguous. The CDR3 runs 13 residues. Per germline, CDR1 SEHNR and CDR2 FQNEAQ (reference sequence). The CDR3 here is CASSLTPVDSARF. CDR3 DNA sequence: TGTGCCAGCAGCTTAACCCCGGTAGATTCCGCCCGCTTC. The full variable domain, with the rest looked up from reference TRBV7-9 and TRBJ1-2, is DTGVSQNPRHKITKRGQNVTFRCDPISEHNRLYWYRQTLGQGPEFLTYFQNEAQLEKSRLLSDRFSAERPKGSFSTLEIQRTEQGDSAMYLCASSLTPVDSARFGSGTRLTVV.

Only one count was recorded for this clone. The chain employs TRBV7-9 and TRBJ2-7, with D possibly TRBD2 on 6 matching bases. Trimming removed 2 bases from V and 5 bases from J, with 16 bases in between. The CDR3 extends over 15 amino acids. CDR1 is SEHNR, CDR2 FQNEAQ, per germline (reference sequence). CDR3 nucleotide sequence: TGTGCCAGCAGCTTACTCGTTCCAGCGGGCAACGAGCAGTACTTC. It yields the protein CASSLLVPAGNEQYF.

Here the CDR3 DNA reads TGTGCCAGCATCATCAGCGGGAGGGTTGGAGGAGAGCAGTACTTC. Encoded protein: CASIISGRVGGEQYF. V usage is TRBV2 and J usage is TRBJ2-7; 10 positions agree with TRBD2. V dropped 7 bases and J dropped 7; count of bases not matched to a gene: 13. The CDR3 sequence is 15 residues long. Germline V lookup: CDR1 SNHLY, CDR2 FYNNEI.

This clone was counted a few times. The chain uses TRBV3-1 (or the pseudogene TRBV3-2) and TRBJ2-2, with TRBD2 matching over 7 bases. The V gene end was trimmed by 3 bases and the J gene end by 7 bases; junction bases not matched to a gene: 14. The CDR3 contains 17 residues. Germline V gene lookup returns CDR1 LGHDT and CDR2 YNNKEL (reference sequence). CDR3 coding DNA: TGTGCCAGCAGCCACTCCCGCCAACTAGCGAGGGGCGGGGAGCTGTTTTTT. Protein sequence: CASSHSRQLARGGELFF.

For this clone: Other DNA sequences in this sample translate to the same CDR3. The V call is TRBV27, the J call TRBJ2-7; 7 bases are shared with TRBD1. With 3 bases clipped from V and 3 bases from J, the junction kept 2 bases outside the gene matches. The V gene's germline CDR1 is MNHEY and CDR2 SMNVEV (reference sequence). This CDR3 has 13 amino acids. For the CDR3, the DNA is TGTGCCAGCAGTTTGTCAGGGGGCTACGAGCAGTACTTC. Encoded protein: CASSLSGGYEQYF.

The chain employs TRBV5-1 and TRBJ2-1; a possible D gene is TRBD1 (5 bases). CDR3 length equals 21 residues. V was trimmed by 4 bases and J by 10 bases, leaving 39 bases between them. The germline V gene has CDR1 SGHRS and CDR2 YFSETQ. CDR3 amino acids: CASSLDGVGLVLSNVPGEQFF. CDR3 nucleotides: TGCGCCAGCAGCCTGGATGGAGTGGGTCTAGTCCTCTCCAATGTACCAGGGGAGCAGTTCTTC.

This chain uses TRBV28 with TRBJ1-5; the D gene is possibly TRBD1 (5 bases). Germline V gives CDR1 MDHEN, CDR2 SYDVKM. This CDR3 region has 14 residues. Trimming shortened V by 8 bases and J by 0 bases, and 11 bases separated the two germline ends. In nucleotides, the CDR3 is TGTGCCAGCTACCAGGGCCTTAGCAATCAGCCCCAGCATTTT. Protein sequence: CASYQGLSNQPQHF.

This chain joins TRBV3-1 (or the pseudogene TRBV3-2) and TRBJ2-3, with 9 positions matching TRBD2. Trimming cost V 0 bases and J 0 bases; bases outside gene matches: 10. CDR3 length: 19 amino acids. Germline assignment: CDR1 LGHDT and CDR2 YNNKEL (reference sequence). Here the CDR3 DNA reads TGTGCCAGCAGCCAAGAAAGACTAGCGGCAACCTCTAGCACAGATACGCAGTATTTT. It translates to CASSQERLAATSSTDTQYF.

This clone has only one observation. This sequence joins TRBV27 and TRBJ2-1; no clear D. This CDR3 is built from 12 residues. Germline-derived CDR1 and CDR2 are MNHEY and SMNVEV (reference sequence). With 2 bases removed from V and 7 bases from J, the gap between germline ends came to 6 bases. For the CDR3, the DNA is TGTGCCAGCAGTTTACCCGGGAATGAGCAGTTCTTC. The encoded protein is CASSLPGNEQFF.

This chain connects TRBV13 to TRBJ2-7; the match to TRBD2 covers 10 bases. The CDR3 covers 15 residues. The trim removed 5 bases at V and 0 bases at J, leaving 4 bases unmatched. Germline V gene sequence: CDR1 PRHDT, CDR2 FYEKMQ (reference sequence). The CDR3 nucleotides are TGTGCCAGCAGCCGTAGCGGGGGGAGCTCCTACGAGCAGTACTTC. This sequence encodes CASSRSGGSSYEQYF.